These 25 T cell receptor beta chains were sequenced from one sample in a study of control samples from healthy donors and cancer patients. Using immunoSEQ multiplex PCR, the repertoire was profiled, and TCRdb retains in-frame clones only, with some absent. The sample includes about 250,000 clones, around 79% of them seen just once. Sequencing was performed on PBMCs. These receptors were collected from a woman in her sixties with lung cancer.

The chain uses TRBV7-3 and TRBJ2-5, with D unclear. The CDR3 runs to 13 residues. Trimming removed 5 bases at V and 5 bases at J, with 12 bases between. CDR1 is SGHTA and CDR2 is FQGTGA in the germline V gene. In nucleotides, the CDR3 is TGTGCCAGCAGCCTCTCCCTGGGGGAGACCCAGTACTTC. Translated, it gives CASSLSLGETQYF.

This chain connects TRBV27 to TRBJ2-1, with D possibly being TRBD2 (6 bases). Germline loops: CDR1 MNHEY, CDR2 SMNVEV (reference sequence). Trimming took off 0 bases at V and 3 bases at J, with 9 bases between the two ends. This CDR3 has 15 residues. CDR3 protein: CASSLSRGGYNEQFF. The CDR3 nucleotides are TGTGCCAGCAGTTTATCGCGGGGAGGCTACAATGAGCAGTTCTTC.

CDR3 sequence (DNA): TGTGCCAGCTCGCAGGGACTAGCGGGGATCAATGAGCAGTTCTTC. This sequence encodes CASSQGLAGINEQFF. The V and J genes are TRBV18 and TRBJ2-1; 13 nucleotides match TRBD2. The CDR3 extends over 15 amino acids. V was pared by 6 bases and J by 6 bases, with 5 bases of the junction left unmatched. CDR1 is KGHSH and CDR2 is LQKENI in the germline V gene.

This sequence joins TRBV11-2 and TRBJ1-3; D is possibly TRBD1 (6 bases). The CDR3 spans 14 residues. The germline V and J ends were trimmed by 11 bases and 0 bases, with 14 bases remaining between them. CDR1 and CDR2 from the germline V gene are SGHAT and FQNNGV. The CDR3: CAGGAGNSGNTIYF. CDR3 nucleotides: TGTGCCGGGGGGGCAGGAAACTCTGGAAACACCATATATTTT.

This rearrangement joins TRBV6-5 to TRBJ2-7; D possibly corresponds to TRBD1 (6 bases). With 8 bases removed from V and 3 bases from J, the gap between germline ends came to 17 bases. This CDR3 is built from 14 residues. The germline CDR1 and CDR2 sequences are MNHEY and SVGAGI. CDR3 sequence: CASFTGTSLYEQYF. CDR3 nucleotides: TGTGCCAGCTTTACCGGGACATCACTCTACGAGCAGTACTTC.

The chain carries TRBV28 and TRBJ1-5; TRBD1 matches 7 bases. CDR3 length: 14 residues. Germline V lookup: CDR1 MDHEN, CDR2 SYDVKM. With V trimmed by 2 bases and J by 2 bases, 0 bases remained unmatched. CDR3 loop: CASSLGQGNQPQHF. CDR3 DNA: TGTGCCAGCAGTTTAGGACAGGGCAATCAGCCCCAGCATTTT. Using reference TRBV28 and TRBJ1-5 for the parts outside the CDR3, the full variable domain is DVKVTQSSRYLVKRTGEKVFLECVQDMDHENMFWYRQDPGLGLRLIYFSYDVKMKEKGDIPEGYSVSREKKERFSLILESASTNQTSMYLCASSLGQGNQPQHFGDGTRLSIL.

The chain links TRBV28 to TRBJ1-1; tentative D call: TRBD1 (5 bases). Germline CDR1 and CDR2: MDHEN and SYDVKM. V gave up 4 bases and J gave up 4 bases, with 16 bases separating them. This CDR3 comprises 15 residues. The CDR3 region is CASSSGARTFTEAFF. CDR3 nucleotide sequence: TGTGCCAGCAGTTCCGGGGCACGGACTTTCACTGAAGCTTTCTTT.

V gene TRBV27 combines with J gene TRBJ2-3, with D unclear. The CDR3 sequence is 13 residues long. The germline gives CDR1 MNHEY, CDR2 SMNVEV (reference sequence). Trimming left V 6 bases short and J 0 bases short, with 7 bases between. CDR3 DNA: TGTGCCAGCAGAGTAGTGAGCACAGATACGCAGTATTTT. It yields the protein CASRVVSTDTQYF.

With regard to this clone: Germline and junction disagree at one end, which may indicate a read error. The chain links TRBV29-1 to TRBJ2-2; possible D gene TRBD1, 5 bases. CDR3 length equals 13 residues. The germline gives CDR1 SQVTM, CDR2 ANQGSEA. The CDR3 sequence is CSIDQGNTGELFF. DNA for the CDR3: TGCAGCATTGATCAGGGGAACACCGGGGAGCTGTTTTTT.

This clone came up once. The chain carries TRBV19 and TRBJ1-3; D perhaps matches TRBD1 (5 bases). The CDR3 is 14 amino acids. The V end was cut by 3 bases, the J end by 4 bases, with 10 bases between. Germline values: CDR1 LNHDA, CDR2 SQIVND (reference sequence). The CDR3 here is CASSIGGTGNTIYF. CDR3 bases: TGTGCCAGTAGTATCGGGGGAACCGGAAACACCATATATTTT.

The chain joins TRBV4-2 to TRBJ1-2, with D possibly matching TRBD1 (5 bases). There are 14 residues in the CDR3. Germline CDR1 LGHNA, CDR2 YNFKEQ. V gave up 0 bases and J gave up 4 bases, with 9 bases separating them. The CDR3 loop reads CASSQEGRGYGYTF. The DNA of the CDR3 is TGTGCCAGCAGCCAAGAGGGTAGGGGCTATGGCTACACCTTC.

This clone was detected only once. The chain combines TRBV2 with TRBJ2-1; 9 bases agree with TRBD2. The V gene's germline CDR1 is SNHLY and CDR2 FYNNEI. The CDR3 covers 14 residues. V was clipped by 3 bases and J by 9 bases; unmatched bases: 6. CDR3 loop: CASSEQGTSSEQFF. Here the CDR3 DNA reads TGTGCCAGCAGTGAGCAAGGGACTAGCAGTGAGCAGTTCTTC.

The chain couples TRBV10-3 to TRBJ2-1, with D perhaps matching TRBD1 or TRBD2 (5 bases each). The ends were cut back, 8 bases at V and 7 bases at J, with 18 bases in the middle. Germline CDR1 is ENHRY and CDR2 is SYGVKD. The CDR3 totals 14 residues. CDR3 bases: TGTGCCATCGGGGGTAGCGCTTCGGGGAATGAGCAGTTCTTC. The encoded protein is CAIGGSASGNEQFF.

The chain is built from TRBV6-5 and TRBJ1-4; 8 nucleotides line up with TRBD1. With V trimmed by 7 bases and J by 4 bases, 5 bases remained unmatched. Germline CDR1 MNHEY, CDR2 SVGAGI. The CDR3 is 14 amino acids. CDR3 loop: CASIKDRVNEKLFF. The CDR3 DNA is TGTGCCAGCATTAAGGACAGGGTTAATGAAAAACTGTTTTTT.

This CDR3 reads CASSLEGRGGYGYTF. CDR3 DNA sequence: TGTGCCAGCAGCTTGGAAGGCAGGGGGGGATATGGCTACACCTTC. V gene TRBV5-4 combines with J gene TRBJ1-2; 7 bases line up with TRBD1. The CDR3 is 15 residues long. J gave up 5 bases and V 0 bases, and 7 bases lay outside the gene matches. Per the germline V gene, CDR1 is SGHNT and CDR2 is YYREEE (reference sequence).

V and J are TRBV2 and TRBJ1-6; a weak D match, TRBD1 (6 bases). Trimming took 10 bases from V and 0 from J, leaving 13 bases between them. Per the germline V gene, CDR1 is SNHLY and CDR2 is FYNNEI. The CDR3 contains 15 residues. CDR3 sequence reads: CATHLDSSYNSPLHF. CDR3 coding DNA: TGTGCCACCCATTTGGACAGCTCCTATAATTCACCCCTCCACTTT.

The J gene is TRBJ2-7, the V gene TRBV6-5, with TRBD1 matching over 7 bases. The CDR3 spans 13 residues. Germline CDR1 and CDR2: MNHEY and SVGAGI. J lost 1 base, V lost 5 bases, and 2 bases had no gene match. The CDR3 loop is CASSRTGSYEQYF. The CDR3, as DNA: TGTGCCAGCAGTCGGACAGGATCCTACGAGCAGTACTTC.

The J gene is TRBJ1-5, the V gene TRBV7-9; perhaps TRBD1 as D (6 bases). Germline-derived CDR1 and CDR2 are SEHNR and FQNEAQ (reference sequence). The CDR3 runs to 14 residues. The V gene lost 6 bases and the J gene lost 3 bases, with 12 bases spanning the gap. CDR3 sequence reads: CASSITGTNQPQHF. The CDR3 DNA follows: TGTGCCAGCAGTATAACAGGGACCAATCAGCCCCAGCATTTT.

The genes are TRBV5-1 and TRBJ1-4; D uncertain. CDR1 is SGHRS and CDR2 is YFSETQ in the germline V gene. This CDR3 contains 15 residues. V dropped 2 bases and J dropped 0 bases, with 8 bases sitting between them. In DNA, the CDR3 is TGCGCCAGCAGCTTTCGGAGAGCAACTAATGAAAAACTGTTTTTT. Its translation is CASSFRRATNEKLFF. Combining the CDR3 with reference TRBV5-1 and TRBJ1-4 gives the whole variable domain KAGVTQTPRYLIKTRGQQVTLSCSPISGHRSVSWYQQTPGQGLQFLFEYFSETQRNKGNFPGRFSGRQFSNSRSEMNVSTLELGDSALYLCASSFRRATNEKLFFGSGTQLSVL.

J is TRBJ2-1 and V is TRBV7-3; no clear D. V was clipped by 1 base and J by 0 bases, with 7 bases between them. This CDR3 comprises 15 residues. In germline, CDR1 is SGHTA, CDR2 FQGTGA. CDR3 DNA: TGTGCCAGCAGCTTAATACACACCTCCTACAATGAGCAGTTCTTC. Residues: CASSLIHTSYNEQFF. Combining the CDR3 with reference TRBV7-3 and TRBJ2-1 gives the whole variable domain GAGVSQTPSNKVTEKGKYVELRCDPISGHTALYWYRQSLGQGPEFLIYFQGTGAADDSGLPNDRFFAVRPEGSVSTLKIQRTERGDSAVYLCASSLIHTSYNEQFFGPGTRLTVL.

V is TRBV6-5 and J is TRBJ1-1; 7 bases line up with TRBD1. The V gene end was trimmed by 1 base and the J gene end by 4 bases; junction bases not matched to a gene: 6. Germline CDR1 MNHEY, CDR2 SVGAGI. This CDR3 is 15 amino acids long. CDR3 in amino acids: CASSYFRTGITEAFF. The CDR3 DNA is TGTGCCAGCAGTTACTTCCGGACAGGAATCACTGAAGCTTTCTTT.

The DNA of the CDR3 is TGTGCCATCAGTACGACAGGGGAGATATATGGCTACACCTTC. Protein product: CAISTTGEIYGYTF. The chain carries TRBV10-3 and TRBJ1-2; 8 bases map to TRBD1. The CDR3 extends over 14 amino acids. The trim removed 5 bases at V and 5 bases at J, leaving 7 bases unmatched. CDR1 and CDR2 (germline): ENHRY, SYGVKD.

The genes are TRBV7-3 and TRBJ2-1; no reliable D call. The CDR3 length is 13 residues. Deletions cut 1 base from V and 5 bases from J, with 6 bases between. Germline V gene lookup returns CDR1 SGHTA and CDR2 FQGTGA. This CDR3 reads CASSLSQDNEQFF. Here the CDR3 DNA reads TGTGCCAGCAGCTTAAGCCAGGACAATGAGCAGTTCTTC. The whole variable domain, remainder taken from reference TRBV7-3 and TRBJ2-1, is GAGVSQTPSNKVTEKGKYVELRCDPISGHTALYWYRQSLGQGPEFLIYFQGTGAADDSGLPNDRFFAVRPEGSVSTLKIQRTERGDSAVYLCASSLSQDNEQFFGPGTRLTVL.

This clone was observed many times. The same CDR3 also results from other DNA sequences found in this sample. The rearrangement uses TRBV18 and TRBJ1-1, with D possibly matching TRBD1 (5 bases). Looked up from germline, CDR1 is KGHSH and CDR2 is LQKENI. The length of the CDR3 is 13 residues. V lost 3 bases, J lost 1 base, and 6 bases lay in between. Written as DNA, the CDR3 is TGTGCCAGCTCACCTCAGGGGAACACTGAAGCTTTCTTT. As protein: CASSPQGNTEAFF. The entire variable domain, with the rest obtained from reference TRBV18 and TRBJ1-1, is as follows: NAGVMQNPRHLVRRRGQEARLRCSPMKGHSHVYWYRQLPEEGLKFMVYLQKENIIDESGMPKERFSAEFPKEGPSILRIQQVVRGDSAAYFCASSPQGNTEAFFGQGTRLTVV.

A single count supports this clone. This chain uses TRBV4-1 with TRBJ2-5, with D unclear. Trimming cost V 0 bases and J 1 base, with 15 bases left between them. Per the germline V gene, CDR1 is MGHRA and CDR2 is YSYEKL. CDR3 length: 17 residues. This chain's CDR3 is CASSQDLVAQVQETQYF. In DNA form, the CDR3 reads TGCGCCAGCAGCCAAGATCTCGTCGCGCAGGTCCAAGAGACCCAGTACTTC.